This TCR beta chain was identified in a study of type 1 and type 2 diabetes patients. Study background: A total of approximately 20,000,000 paired-end reads came from the whole study.

The PCR template was genomic DNA. The TCR beta CDR3 region was amplified using 30 forward and 13 reverse primers. Each CDR3 protein gets one entry after TCRdb re-called the multiplex PCR reads with MiXCR. The top ten hold roughly 13% of the sample, which has 280,000 or so distinct CDR3 sequences, around 50% seen once. Donors had no other autoimmune disease or infection in four weeks. Each participant gave about 10 milliliters of peripheral blood. The sequence came from a man younger than 35 with type 2 diabetes. The sample taken for sequencing was peripheral blood mononuclear cells (PBMCs).

CDR3 in DNA: TGTGCCAGCAGTTACGGGGGACAGGGAGGCTACACCTTC. As protein: CASSYGGQGGYTF. The chain uses TRBV6-5 and TRBJ1-2, with 9 bases that match TRBD1. Germline-derived CDR1 and CDR2 are MNHEY and SVGAGI. V lost 2 bases, J lost 8 bases, and 3 bases stayed unmatched. There are 13 residues in the CDR3.